This TCR beta chain was found in a study of T cells in Graves' hyperthyroidism and ophthalmopathy. Study at large: Pretreatment peripheral blood was obtained at initial diagnosis.

From RNA transcripts, TCR beta CDR3 regions were amplified. HTBI primers were the set used in a first-round RT-PCR of the TCR CDR3. A single record per CDR3 protein comes from TCRdb applying MiXCR to the multiplex PCR reads. Of around 560,000 distinct CDR3 sequences listed, over 15% are singletons. In the case of this clonotype: A read error may account for a junction end that differs from germline.

The CDR3 has 13 residues. CDR1 and CDR2 from the germline V gene are SGHTA and FQGNSA. PBMCs were collected from an approximately 10 ml volume of fresh peripheral blood. Sequenced input: blood. The sequence derives from a woman aged 18-35 years with Graves' hyperthyroidism. The chain carries TRBV7-2 and TRBJ2-5; 13 nucleotides line up with TRBD2. The CDR3 nucleotides are TGTGCCAGCAGCGGAACTAGCGGGGGGGCCACTGACTTC. This codes for CASSGTSGGATDF.